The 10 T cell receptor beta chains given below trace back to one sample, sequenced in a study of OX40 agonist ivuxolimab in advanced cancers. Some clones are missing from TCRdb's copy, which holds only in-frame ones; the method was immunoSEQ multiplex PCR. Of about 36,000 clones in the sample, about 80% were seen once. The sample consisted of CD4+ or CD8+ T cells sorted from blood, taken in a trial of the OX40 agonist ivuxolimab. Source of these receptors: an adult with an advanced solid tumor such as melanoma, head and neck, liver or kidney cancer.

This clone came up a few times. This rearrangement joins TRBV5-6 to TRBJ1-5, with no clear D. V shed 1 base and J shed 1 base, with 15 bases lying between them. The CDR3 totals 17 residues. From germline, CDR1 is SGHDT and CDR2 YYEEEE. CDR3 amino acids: CASSLYVVARSNQPQHF. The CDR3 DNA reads TGTGCCAGCAGCTTGTATGTCGTAGCGCGGAGCAATCAGCCCCAGCATTTT.

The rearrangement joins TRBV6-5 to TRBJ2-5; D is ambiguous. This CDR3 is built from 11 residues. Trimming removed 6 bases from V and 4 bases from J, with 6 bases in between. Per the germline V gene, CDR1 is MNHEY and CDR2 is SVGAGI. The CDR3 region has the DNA TGTGCCAGCAGGACGCGAGAGACCCAGTACTTC. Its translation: CASRTRETQYF.

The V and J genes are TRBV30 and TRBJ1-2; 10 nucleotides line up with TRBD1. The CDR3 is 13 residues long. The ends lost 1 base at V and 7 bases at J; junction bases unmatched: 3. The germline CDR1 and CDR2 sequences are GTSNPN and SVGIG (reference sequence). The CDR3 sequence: CAWSAGTGVGYTF. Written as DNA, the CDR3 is TGTGCCTGGAGTGCGGGGACAGGGGTTGGCTACACCTTC.

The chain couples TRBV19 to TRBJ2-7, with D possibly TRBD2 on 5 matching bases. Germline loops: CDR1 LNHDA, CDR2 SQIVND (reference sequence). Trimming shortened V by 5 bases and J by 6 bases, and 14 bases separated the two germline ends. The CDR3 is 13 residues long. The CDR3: CASSRGPRGEQYV. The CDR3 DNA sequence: TGTGCCAGTAGTCGAGGGCCACGGGGCGAGCAGTACGTC.

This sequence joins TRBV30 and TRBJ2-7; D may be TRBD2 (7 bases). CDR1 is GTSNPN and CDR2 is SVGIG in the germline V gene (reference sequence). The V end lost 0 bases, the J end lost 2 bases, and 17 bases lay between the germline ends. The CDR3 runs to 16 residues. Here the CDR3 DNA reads TGTGCCTGGAGTGTACGCTCTATGGGGGGGCCCTACGAGCAGTACTTC. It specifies CAWSVRSMGGPYEQYF. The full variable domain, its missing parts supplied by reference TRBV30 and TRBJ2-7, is SQTIHQWPATLVQPVGSPLSLECTVEGTSNPNLYWYRQAAGRGLQLLFYSVGIGQISSEVPQNLSASRPQDRQFILSSKKLLLSDSGFYLCAWSVRSMGGPYEQYFGPGTRLTVT.

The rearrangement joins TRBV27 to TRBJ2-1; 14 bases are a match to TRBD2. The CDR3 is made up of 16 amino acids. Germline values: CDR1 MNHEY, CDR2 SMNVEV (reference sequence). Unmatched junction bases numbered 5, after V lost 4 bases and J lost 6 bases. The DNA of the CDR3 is TGTGCCAGCAGTTACCTCGGGACTAGCGGGGGCAATGAGCAGTTCTTC. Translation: CASSYLGTSGGNEQFF.

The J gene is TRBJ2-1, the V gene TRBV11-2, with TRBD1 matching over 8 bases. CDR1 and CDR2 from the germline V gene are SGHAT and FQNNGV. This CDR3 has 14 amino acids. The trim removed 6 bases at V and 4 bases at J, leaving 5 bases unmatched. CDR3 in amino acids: CASSPGTGYNEQFF. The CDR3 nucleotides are TGTGCCAGCAGTCCCGGGACAGGTTACAATGAGCAGTTCTTC.

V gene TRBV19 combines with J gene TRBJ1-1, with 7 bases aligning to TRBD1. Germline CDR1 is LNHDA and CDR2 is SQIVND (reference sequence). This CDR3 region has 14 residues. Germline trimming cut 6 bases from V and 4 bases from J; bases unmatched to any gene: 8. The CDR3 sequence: CASRRRQGVTEAFF. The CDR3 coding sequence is TGTGCCAGTAGGAGACGACAGGGCGTCACTGAAGCTTTCTTT.

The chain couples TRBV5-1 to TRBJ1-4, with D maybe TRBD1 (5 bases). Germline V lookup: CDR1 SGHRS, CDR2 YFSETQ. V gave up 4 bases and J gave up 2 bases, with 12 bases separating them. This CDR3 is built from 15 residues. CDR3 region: CASSIFGGTNEKLFF. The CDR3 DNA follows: TGCGCCAGCAGCATATTCGGGGGGACTAATGAAAAACTGTTTTTT.

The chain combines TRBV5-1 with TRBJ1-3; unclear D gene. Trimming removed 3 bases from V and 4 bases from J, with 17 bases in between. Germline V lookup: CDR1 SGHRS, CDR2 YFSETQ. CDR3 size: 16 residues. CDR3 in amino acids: CASSSGAAGMGNTIYF. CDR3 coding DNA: TGCGCCAGCAGCTCCGGAGCGGCCGGTATGGGAAACACCATATATTTT.